These T cell receptor beta chains were read from a single sample in a study of T cell repertoires in cytomegalovirus infection. These TCRs are of unknown antigen specificity. TCRdb reprocessed the reads via MiXCR and lists one record per CDR3 protein. The sample holds about a million distinct CDR3 sequences, around 32% seen once. The sequencing used cultured CD8+ T cells from PBMCs, collected from culture after CMV antigen stimulation. All receptors come from a human donor in good health (CMV status not recorded). Some clones in this sample may be carry-over from other donors' samples. Both conserved end residues are trimmed from each CDR3.

v_call cdr3_aa
TRBV5-6 ASSRYRGRKTEAF
TRBV7-9 ASSGGTQQETQY
TRBV7-9 ASSLARDGYT
TRBV2 ASRLRGDWIGYT
TRBV27 ASSRGQPRNTEAF
TRBV7-9 ASSRLPANYGYT
TRBV6-6 ASSRDRGANQRQH
TRBV7-2 AIVGRDYGYT
TRBV7-8 ASSLGAGGAYNEQF
TRBV7-9 ASSLPDGYNEQF
TRBV7-9 ASSSPPASGALTNTQY
TRBV7-8 ASSLVVSAEAF
TRBV12-3/TRBV12-4 ASSADRNEKLF
TRBV6-2/TRBV6-3 ASSYGAGVNSPLH
TRBV7-9 ASSLVATGALAEAF
TRBV7-6 ASSKTSGALTDTQY
TRBV10-3 AISTGANTGELF
TRBV4-3 ASSQDLTDGSGNTIY
TRBV7-6 ASSPRPTDYGYT
TRBV29-1 SVSSGQANEKLF